These 9 T cell receptor beta chains were sequenced from one sample in a study of T cells in Graves' hyperthyroidism and ophthalmopathy. RNA transcripts provided the source from which TCR beta CDR3 regions were amplified. The study used the HTBI primer set for a first-round RT-PCR of the TCR CDR3. TCRdb fed the multiplex PCR reads into MiXCR, producing one record per CDR3 protein. Of 690,000 or so distinct CDR3 sequences detected, under 20% appear once; the ten largest clones hold over 15%. The sequenced sample consisted of blood. Receptors originate from a woman in her 50s with Graves' hyperthyroidism that later progressed to Graves' ophthalmopathy.

V is TRBV20-1 and J is TRBJ2-2, with D unresolved. The CDR3 length is 13 residues. The germline V gene encodes CDR1 DFQATT and CDR2 SNEGSKA (reference sequence). The ends were cut back, 3 bases at V and 5 bases at J, with 10 bases in the middle. The CDR3 bases are TGCAGTGCTAGGCCCCGGGTTACCGGGGAGCTGTTTTTT. Encoded protein: CSARPRVTGELFF.

There are a few counts of this clonotype. The chain is built from TRBV12-3 or TRBV12-4 and TRBJ1-2; 7 nucleotides line up with TRBD1. The CDR3 contains 13 residues. V was clipped by 6 bases and J by 7 bases; unmatched bases: 8. In DNA form, the CDR3 reads TGTGCCAGCAGCACAGGGGAATGGGGTGGCTACACCTTC. As protein: CASSTGEWGGYTF.

This clonotype was seen ten or more times. The rearrangement links TRBV30 to TRBJ2-3; no reliable D call. With 2 bases removed from V and 0 bases from J, the gap between germline ends came to 12 bases. This CDR3 has 15 residues. CDR1 GTSNPN and CDR2 SVGIG come from the germline V gene (reference sequence). This CDR3 reads CAWSKLGASTDTQYF. The DNA of the CDR3 is TGTGCCTGGAGTAAGCTTGGAGCTAGCACAGATACGCAGTATTTT.

The CDR3 DNA reads TGTGCCAGCAGTCGGACCCAGGCTGAAGCTTTCTTT. Translation: CASSRTQAEAFF. The rearrangement joins TRBV6-1 to TRBJ1-1; no definite D call. The germline gives CDR1 MNHNS, CDR2 SASEGT. This CDR3 comprises 12 residues. Trimming shortened V by 5 bases and J by 6 bases, and 10 bases separated the two germline ends.

This clonotype was detected a few times. This sequence joins TRBV9 and TRBJ2-2; no reliable D call. V lost 1 base to trimming and J lost 4 bases, with 11 bases between them. This CDR3 spans 15 amino acids. Looked up from germline, CDR1 is SGDLS and CDR2 is YYNGEE. The CDR3 spells CASSVRRVGTGELFF. The CDR3 bases are TGTGCCAGCAGCGTAAGGCGTGTGGGCACCGGGGAGCTGTTTTTT.

The chain joins TRBV10-3 to TRBJ1-5; D not certain. With 3 bases removed from V and 6 bases from J, the gap between germline ends came to 9 bases. The germline CDR1 and CDR2 sequences are ENHRY and SYGVKD. CDR3 length: 13 amino acids. The CDR3 is CAISETRAQPQHF. The CDR3 bases are TGTGCCATCAGTGAAACCCGCGCTCAGCCCCAGCATTTT.

This clonotype occurred a few times. The rearrangement joins TRBV12-3 or TRBV12-4 to TRBJ2-1; D is tentatively TRBD1 or TRBD2 (6 bases each). The ends were cut back, 5 bases at V and 4 bases at J, with 18 bases in the middle. The CDR3 contains 16 residues. In DNA form, the CDR3 reads TGTGCCAGCAGTGACACGACGGGGGCCCCTTACAATGAGCAGTTCTTC. Translating it yields CASSDTTGAPYNEQFF.

The rearrangement joins TRBV5-6 to TRBJ1-1; 7 bases are shared with TRBD1. Germline loops: CDR1 SGHDT, CDR2 YYEEEE. With 2 bases clipped from V and 0 bases from J, the junction kept 10 bases outside the gene matches. The CDR3 sequence is 17 residues long. The CDR3 DNA reads TGTGCCAGCAGCTTCGTAGCAGGGGGAAGTATGAACACTGAAGCTTTCTTT. This encodes CASSFVAGGSMNTEAFF.

The V call is TRBV6-1, the J call TRBJ1-6; perhaps TRBD1 as D (5 bases). Trimming stripped 5 bases from V and 4 bases from J, with 12 bases between. The CDR3 is 15 residues long. Germline CDR1 reads MNHNS; CDR2 reads SASEGT. The CDR3 sequence is CASSTGHPYNSPLHF. The CDR3 DNA sequence: TGTGCCAGCAGTACCGGACACCCATATAATTCACCCCTCCACTTT.